These 18 T cell receptor beta chains came from one sample sequenced in a study of early T cells in non-severe SARS-CoV-2 infection. TCRdb passed the 5' RACE reads through MiXCR, listing each CDR3 protein once. The table lists 57,000 or so distinct CDR3 sequences, around 5.6% of them singletons. Input material: whole blood. The receptors were gathered from an adult who was a healthcare worker with PCR-confirmed SARS-CoV-2 infection or an uninfected control (not recorded which).

Only a few counts were recorded for this clonotype. As DNA, the CDR3 is TGCGCCAGCAGCTTGGAAGCAGGGAACACTGAAGCTTTCTTT. Protein sequence: CASSLEAGNTEAFF. The chain has TRBV5-1 and TRBJ1-1; no clear D. V was cut by 0 bases and J by 1 base, with 7 bases left in between. The CDR3 loop spans 14 amino acids. In germline, CDR1 is SGHRS, CDR2 YFSETQ.

The V and J genes are TRBV11-2 and TRBJ2-1; D might be TRBD2 (5 bases). Deletions cut 3 bases from V and 10 bases from J, with 13 bases between. From germline, CDR1 is SGHAT and CDR2 FQNNGV. The CDR3 spans 13 residues. The CDR3 coding sequence is TGTGCCAGCAGCTTCGTGCTAGCCTCCGAGCAGTTCTTC. Translation gives CASSFVLASEQFF.

This clonotype was picked up many times. CDR3 nucleotide sequence: TGTGCCAGCAGCTTAGATGCAGGGGGAAACACCATATATTTT. Its protein is CASSLDAGGNTIYF. The rearrangement joins TRBV7-2 to TRBJ1-3, with D possibly matching TRBD1 (5 bases). The CDR3 consists of 14 residues. Trimming took 1 base from V and 4 from J, leaving 8 bases between them. The germline V gene has CDR1 SGHTA and CDR2 FQGNSA. The full variable domain, rest sourced from reference TRBV7-2 and TRBJ1-3, is GAGVSQSPSNKVTEKGKDVELRCDPISGHTALYWYRQSLGQGLEFLIYFQGNSAPDKSGLPSDRFSAERTGGSVSTLTIQRTQQEDSAVYLCASSLDAGGNTIYFGEGSWLTVV.

The chain combines TRBV7-9 with TRBJ1-5, with a tentative D call TRBD1 (5 bases). V dropped 5 bases and J dropped 0 bases, with 8 bases sitting between them. Per the germline V gene, CDR1 is SEHNR and CDR2 is FQNEAQ (reference sequence). The CDR3 length is 14 residues. CDR3 sequence (DNA): TGTGCCAGCAGCGGGACGGATAGCAATCAGCCCCAGCATTTT. This translates into CASSGTDSNQPQHF.

The chain links TRBV6-4 to TRBJ1-5; 7 bases are shared with TRBD1. V lost 0 bases, J lost 2 bases, and 7 bases stayed unmatched. The CDR3 contains 17 residues. Looked up from germline, CDR1 is MRHNA and CDR2 is SNTAGT. The CDR3 protein is CASSDSRGLFCNQPQHF. For the CDR3, the DNA is TGTGCCAGCAGTGACTCGAGGGGGCTGTTCTGCAATCAGCCCCAGCATTTT.

The rearrangement links TRBV5-1 to TRBJ1-2; D is unclear. Per the germline V gene, CDR1 is SGHRS and CDR2 is YFSETQ. Trimming shortened V by 0 bases and J by 5 bases, and 17 bases separated the two germline ends. The CDR3 contains 16 residues. CDR3 protein: CASSLDLRREGYGYTF. The DNA of the CDR3 is TGCGCCAGCAGCTTGGATCTTAGACGGGAAGGGTATGGCTACACCTTC.

Turning to this clonotype: One junction end does not reproduce the germline sequence, and a read error may be involved. In DNA form, the CDR3 reads TGCAGCATTGAAGCCCGACTGGGACTGTCCTTC. Its translation is CSIEARLGLSF. The V gene is TRBV29-1, the J gene TRBJ2-5; D possibly corresponds to TRBD2 (6 bases). CDR1 is SQVTM, CDR2 ANQGSEA, per germline. This CDR3 contains 11 residues.

The rearrangement links TRBV7-8 to TRBJ1-1; no reliable D call. Germline CDR1 and CDR2: SGHVS and FQNEAQ. The CDR3 loop spans 21 amino acids. V gave up 5 bases and J gave up 0 bases, with 31 bases separating them. The CDR3 protein is CASSPLGRVFESTMVNTEAFF. CDR3 sequence (DNA): TGTGCCAGCAGCCCCCTCGGTAGGGTGTTCGAAAGCACCATGGTGAACACTGAAGCTTTCTTT.

This clonotype was found a few times. This rearrangement joins TRBV9 to TRBJ1-4, with D maybe TRBD1 (6 bases). Per the germline V gene, CDR1 is SGDLS and CDR2 is YYNGEE. V gave up 4 bases and J gave up 13 bases, with 14 bases separating them. This CDR3 comprises 12 residues. CDR3 protein: CASSPPQGRLFF. DNA of the CDR3: TGTGCCAGCAGCCCACCTCAGGGGAGACTGTTTTTT.

V and J are TRBV6-6 and TRBJ2-7; 12 nucleotides agree with TRBD2. Trimming cost V 5 bases and J 3 bases; bases outside gene matches: 5. Germline V CDR1 and CDR2: MNHNY, SVGAGI (reference sequence). This CDR3 is built from 15 residues. This chain's CDR3 is CASSTRLAGVYEQYF. In DNA form, the CDR3 reads TGTGCCAGCAGTACCAGACTAGCGGGGGTCTACGAGCAGTACTTC.

The chain joins TRBV5-1 to TRBJ2-5; TRBD2 agrees at 11 bases. The CDR3 spans 17 residues. The J segment lost 6 bases and the V segment lost 2 bases, leaving 12 bases of the junction unmatched. The V gene's germline CDR1 is SGHRS and CDR2 YFSETQ. The CDR3 DNA sequence: TGCGCCAGCAGCTTCGAGAAGACTAGCGGGATCTTAAAGACCCAGTACTTC. Its translation: CASSFEKTSGILKTQYF.

This clonotype was seen more than once but under ten times. V usage is TRBV30 and J usage is TRBJ1-3; 10 nucleotides align to TRBD1. Trimming at V came to 4 bases and at J to 0 bases, leaving 6 bases not matched to a gene. CDR3 length equals 16 residues. Germline V gene sequence: CDR1 GTSNPN, CDR2 SVGIG (reference sequence). The CDR3 protein is CAWNLRTGGSGNTIYF. CDR3 nucleotide sequence: TGTGCCTGGAACCTACGGACAGGGGGCTCTGGAAACACCATATATTTT.

This clonotype came up many times. The chain combines TRBV28 with TRBJ1-1, with D possibly being TRBD1 (6 bases). Deletions cut 3 bases from V and 0 bases from J, with 17 bases between. CDR1 is MDHEN and CDR2 is SYDVKM in the germline V gene. The CDR3 contains 17 residues. CDR3 amino acids: CASSFGQMGDMNTEAFF. CDR3 coding DNA: TGTGCCAGCAGTTTTGGACAGATGGGTGACATGAACACTGAAGCTTTCTTT.

This clonotype came up many times. V is TRBV30 and J is TRBJ1-4, with D possibly being TRBD1 (5 bases). V was clipped by 0 bases and J by 7 bases, with 15 bases between them. Germline-derived CDR1 and CDR2 are GTSNPN and SVGIG (reference sequence). The length of the CDR3 is 15 residues. This CDR3 is CAWSVRGAGGEKLFF. CDR3 nucleotide sequence: TGTGCCTGGAGTGTACGAGGCGCTGGGGGTGAAAAACTGTTTTTT.

The rearrangement uses TRBV12-3 or TRBV12-4 and TRBJ2-1; 9 positions match TRBD1. Trimming cost V 5 bases and J 3 bases; bases outside gene matches: 5. CDR3 length: 15 residues. CDR3 loop: CASSPGTGYYNEQFF. In DNA form, the CDR3 reads TGTGCCAGCAGTCCCGGGACAGGGTACTACAATGAGCAGTTCTTC.

This clonotype was seen at least ten times. The rearrangement joins TRBV4-2 to TRBJ2-1, with D possibly TRBD2 on 5 matching bases. Per the germline V gene, CDR1 is LGHNA and CDR2 is YNFKEQ. The CDR3 is 15 residues long. Trimming stripped 1 base from V and 7 bases from J, with 14 bases between. The CDR3 bases are TGTGCCAGCAGCCAAGTGTTGAGAGGCGGGAATGAGCAGTTCTTC. It encodes CASSQVLRGGNEQFF.

The chain links TRBV7-2 to TRBJ2-6, with TRBD2 matching over 9 bases. Germline CDR1 and CDR2: SGHTA and FQGNSA. This CDR3 comprises 18 residues. Trimming cost V 5 bases and J 0 bases; bases outside gene matches: 8. CDR3 nucleotide sequence: TGTGCCAGCAGCCATGAGCGGGGGGACCCCTCTGGGGCCAACGTCCTGACTTTC. Translation gives CASSHERGDPSGANVLTF.

This clonotype turned up a few times. This CDR3 is CASGLIAGQGGNQPQHF. The CDR3, as DNA: TGTGCTAGTGGTTTGATAGCTGGACAGGGCGGCAATCAGCCCCAGCATTTT. The J gene is TRBJ1-5, the V gene TRBV12-5; TRBD1 matches 8 bases. This CDR3 is 17 amino acids long. Trimming at V came to 2 bases and at J to 2 bases, leaving 8 bases not matched to a gene. Germline CDR1 is LGHNT and CDR2 is FRNRAP.